The clone carrying this T cell receptor beta chain came up a few times. The junction departs from germline at one end; a sequencing error may be responsible. The sample belongs to a study of identical twins. In TCRdb, the 5' RACE reads were re-called with MiXCR into one record per CDR3 protein. The sample has over 600,000 distinct CDR3 sequences; 21% are singletons. The CDR3 has 14 residues. Germline lookup yields CDR1 DFQATT and CDR2 SNEGSKA (reference sequence). This sample was also put to use in a study of T cells expressing NK-cell markers. That investigation notes: Repertoire data for TCR beta were derived from sorted T cells (CD3+CD56+NKG2C+, CD3+CD56+NKG2C- and CD3+CD56-NKG2C+).

The rearrangement joins TRBV20-1 to TRBJ2-7; TRBD2 matches at 8 bases. The sequence came from a woman younger than 35 in good health. Sequenced material: PBMCs. In nucleotides, the CDR3 is TGCAGTGCGAGAGCATTGGGACTAGACTACGAGCAGTACTTC. Its translation is CSARALGLDYEQYF.